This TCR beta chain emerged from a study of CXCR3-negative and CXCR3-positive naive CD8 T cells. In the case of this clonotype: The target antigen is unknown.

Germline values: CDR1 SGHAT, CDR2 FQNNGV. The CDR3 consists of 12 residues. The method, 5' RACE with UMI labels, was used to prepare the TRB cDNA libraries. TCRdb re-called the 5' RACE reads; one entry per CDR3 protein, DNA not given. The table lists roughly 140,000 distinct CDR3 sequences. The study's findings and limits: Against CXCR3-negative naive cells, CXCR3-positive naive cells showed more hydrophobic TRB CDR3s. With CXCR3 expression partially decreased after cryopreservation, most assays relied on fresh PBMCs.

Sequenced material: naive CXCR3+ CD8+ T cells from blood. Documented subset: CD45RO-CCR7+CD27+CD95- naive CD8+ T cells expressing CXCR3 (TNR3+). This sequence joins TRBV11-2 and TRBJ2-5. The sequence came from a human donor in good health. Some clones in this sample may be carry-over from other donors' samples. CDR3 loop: CASSSGKETQYF.